This paragraph covers one T cell receptor beta chain sequence. Generated by immunoSEQ multiplex PCR, the TCRdb table keeps only in-frame clones and is missing some. The sample lists about 34,000 clones, 85% to 95% occurring once. This sample was taken from a study of T cells in localized non-small cell lung cancer. Germline lookup yields CDR1 SGHDT and CDR2 YYEEEE. CDR3 length: 16 residues. V lost 0 bases, J lost 2 bases, and 5 bases stayed unmatched. The TCR comes from a female donor older than 55 with stage I lung adenocarcinoma. This specimen consisted of peripheral blood, obtained before any cancer treatment. The chain has TRBV5-6 and TRBJ2-5, with 9 bases fitting TRBD2. DNA of the CDR3: TGTGCCAGCAGCTTGGGGCGGGAGGGCCTACAAGAGACCCAGTACTTC. Protein product: CASSLGREGLQETQYF.